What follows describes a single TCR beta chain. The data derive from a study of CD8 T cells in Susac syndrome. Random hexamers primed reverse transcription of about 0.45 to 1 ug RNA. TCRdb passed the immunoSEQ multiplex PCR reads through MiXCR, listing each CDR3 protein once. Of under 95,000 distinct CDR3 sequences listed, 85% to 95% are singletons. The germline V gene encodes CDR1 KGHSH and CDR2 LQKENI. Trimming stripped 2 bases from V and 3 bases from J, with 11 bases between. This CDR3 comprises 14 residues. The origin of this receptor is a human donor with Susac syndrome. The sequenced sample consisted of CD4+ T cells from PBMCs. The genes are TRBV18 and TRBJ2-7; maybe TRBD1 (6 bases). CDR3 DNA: TGTGCCAGCTCACCAGGAAGACAGGACTACGAGCAGTACTTC. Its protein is CASSPGRQDYEQYF.